These 14 T cell receptor beta chains share one sample of origin, sequenced in a study of cytomegalovirus exposure and HLA in healthy donors. Produced via immunoSEQ multiplex PCR; TCRdb's table is partial and in-frame only. The table includes about 88,000 clones, approximately 81% detected once. Sequenced sample: PBMCs. These receptor sequences come from a woman aged 18-29 years in good health and CMV-seropositive.

In this sample, this clone turned up a few times. This chain connects TRBV2 to TRBJ1-6; D possibly corresponds to TRBD1 (5 bases). Germline CDR1 reads SNHLY; CDR2 reads FYNNEI. Trimming took 6 bases from V and 4 from J, leaving 19 bases between them. This CDR3 spans 17 amino acids. The CDR3 is CASSPPPGDYYNSPLHF. The DNA for the CDR3 is TGTGCCAGCAGCCCCCCCCCGGGGGATTATTATAATTCACCCCTCCACTTT.

J is TRBJ2-7 and V is TRBV4-1, with D possibly matching TRBD2 (6 bases). The CDR3 is made up of 13 amino acids. V shed 4 bases and J shed 3 bases, with 10 bases lying between them. Germline-derived CDR1 and CDR2 are MGHRA and YSYEKL. The CDR3 loop reads CASSLGLYYEQYF. The CDR3 bases are TGCGCCAGCAGCCTGGGACTGTACTACGAGCAGTACTTC.

The gene calls are TRBV5-1 and TRBJ2-7; 10 bases map to TRBD1. Germline V gene lookup returns CDR1 SGHRS and CDR2 YFSETQ. The junction had 5 bases not matched to a gene; V was cut back by 4 bases and J by 4 bases. The CDR3 spans 14 residues. The CDR3 bases are TGCGCCAGCAGCGGCCGGACAGGGGGATACGAGCAGTACTTC. Translating it yields CASSGRTGGYEQYF.

The genes are TRBV28 and TRBJ2-3; D perhaps matches TRBD1 (5 bases). The CDR3 runs 16 residues. Between the trimmed V and J ends, which lost 4 bases and 2 bases, there was a span of 16 bases. Germline CDR1 MDHEN, CDR2 SYDVKM. This chain's CDR3 is CASSSPGAEYTDTQYF. The CDR3 nucleotides read TGTGCCAGCAGTTCCCCTGGGGCGGAATACACAGATACGCAGTATTTT. Full variable domain (outside the CDR3, taken from reference TRBV28 and TRBJ2-3): DVKVTQSSRYLVKRTGEKVFLECVQDMDHENMFWYRQDPGLGLRLIYFSYDVKMKEKGDIPEGYSVSREKKERFSLILESASTNQTSMYLCASSSPGAEYTDTQYFGPGTRLTVL.

The chain combines TRBV9 with TRBJ2-7; D is possibly TRBD2 (7 bases). The CDR3 is 14 residues long. Looked up from germline, CDR1 is SGDLS and CDR2 is YYNGEE. With 0 bases removed from V and 6 bases from J, the gap between germline ends came to 13 bases. For the CDR3, the DNA is TGTGCCAGCAGCGTAGACGTGGGGGGGCGCGAGCAGTACTTC. This codes for CASSVDVGGREQYF.

This clone was picked up one time. This chain joins TRBV7-8 and TRBJ2-3; D is unclear. The CDR3 is 15 amino acids. Germline CDR1 SGHVS, CDR2 FQNEAQ. V lost 5 bases and J lost 2, with 14 bases in between. The CDR3 nucleotides read TGTGCCAGCAGCCCGTTGACATCCTCCACAGATACGCAGTATTTT. Its translation is CASSPLTSSTDTQYF.

The chain couples TRBV4-3 to TRBJ2-5, with 7 nucleotides matching TRBD2. This CDR3 has 15 amino acids. Per the germline V gene, CDR1 is LGHNA and CDR2 is YSLEER. V lost 0 bases and J lost 5; bases outside the gene matches: 6. The CDR3 coding sequence is TGCGCCAGCAGCCAAGACAGGACTAGTTGGGAGACCCAGTACTTC. Protein product: CASSQDRTSWETQYF.

The chain combines TRBV19 with TRBJ1-1, with a possible D match to TRBD1 (6 bases). The V end lost 9 bases, the J end lost 2 bases, and 19 bases lay between the germline ends. Germline CDR1 LNHDA, CDR2 SQIVND (reference sequence). The CDR3 is made up of 15 amino acids. The CDR3 nucleotides read TGTGCCAGAGGGTTTTTACAGGGTTCAAACACTGAAGCTTTCTTT. Amino acids: CARGFLQGSNTEAFF.

This chain joins TRBV4-1 and TRBJ2-5; maybe TRBD2 (6 bases). The germline V gene has CDR1 MGHRA and CDR2 YSYEKL. V was shortened by 1 base and J by 3 bases, with 6 bases between the two germline ends. CDR3 length: 13 amino acids. DNA of the CDR3: TGCGCCAGCAGCCAAGGGGGGGAAGAGACCCAGTACTTC. Translated, it gives CASSQGGEETQYF.

The J gene is TRBJ1-6, the V gene TRBV27, with D uncertain. Per the germline V gene, CDR1 is MNHEY and CDR2 is SMNVEV (reference sequence). The CDR3 has 14 residues. Deletions cut 5 bases from V and 5 bases from J, with 10 bases between. The CDR3 DNA is TGTGCCAGCAGTCCGCAACAGCATAATTCACCCCTCCACTTT. Translation gives CASSPQQHNSPLHF.

V usage is TRBV18 and J usage is TRBJ2-2; 11 nucleotides align to TRBD2. There are 19 residues in the CDR3. Germline V CDR1 and CDR2: KGHSH, LQKENI. V was clipped by 3 bases and J by 2 bases; unmatched bases: 11. In nucleotides, the CDR3 is TGTGCCAGCTCACCTTTCACTAGCGGGGGCCTTACTAACACCGGGGAGCTGTTTTTT. Its translation: CASSPFTSGGLTNTGELFF.

The chain has TRBV7-6 and TRBJ2-3; D ambiguous. This CDR3 is built from 13 residues. Germline V gives CDR1 SGHVS, CDR2 FNYEAQ. V was pared by 2 bases and J by 2 bases, with 5 bases between. The CDR3 DNA sequence: TGTGCCAGCAGCTTACAGGACACAGATACGCAGTATTTT. Encoded protein: CASSLQDTDTQYF.

The chain has TRBV18 and TRBJ2-5; 7 bases agree with TRBD2. V lost 3 bases and J lost 5; bases outside the gene matches: 3. CDR3 size: 13 residues. The germline CDR1 and CDR2 sequences are KGHSH and LQKENI. CDR3 protein: CASSPIGGETQYF. CDR3 coding DNA: TGTGCCAGCTCACCGATCGGGGGGGAGACCCAGTACTTC.

The chain joins TRBV6-5 to TRBJ2-1; TRBD1 matches at 12 bases. The CDR3 covers 13 residues. The germline gives CDR1 MNHEY, CDR2 SVGAGI. J gave up 7 bases and V 8 bases, and 3 bases lay outside the gene matches. The CDR3 reads CASGTGGRNEQFF. DNA for the CDR3: TGTGCCAGCGGGACAGGGGGCAGGAATGAGCAGTTCTTC.